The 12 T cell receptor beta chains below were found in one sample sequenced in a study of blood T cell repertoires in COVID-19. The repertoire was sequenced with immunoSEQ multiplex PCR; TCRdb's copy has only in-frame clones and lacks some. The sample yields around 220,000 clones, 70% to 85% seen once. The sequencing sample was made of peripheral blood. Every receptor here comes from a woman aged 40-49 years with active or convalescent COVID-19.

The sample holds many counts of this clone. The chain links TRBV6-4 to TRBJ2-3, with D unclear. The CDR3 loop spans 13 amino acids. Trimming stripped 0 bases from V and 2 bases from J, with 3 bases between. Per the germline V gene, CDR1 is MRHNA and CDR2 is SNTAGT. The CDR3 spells CASSDSATDTQYF. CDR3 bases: TGTGCCAGCAGTGACTCAGCCACAGATACGCAGTATTTT.

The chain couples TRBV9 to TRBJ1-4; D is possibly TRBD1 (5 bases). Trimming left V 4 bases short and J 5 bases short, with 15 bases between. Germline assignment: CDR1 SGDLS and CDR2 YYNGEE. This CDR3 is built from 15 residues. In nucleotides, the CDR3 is TGTGCCAGCAGCCCTGAGACAGCCAAGAATGAAAAACTGTTTTTT. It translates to CASSPETAKNEKLFF. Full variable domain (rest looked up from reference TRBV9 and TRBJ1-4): DSGVTQTPKHLITATGQRVTLRCSPRSGDLSVYWYQQSLDQGLQFLIQYYNGEERAKGNILERFSAQQFPDLHSELNLSSLELGDSALYFCASSPETAKNEKLFFGSGTQLSVL.

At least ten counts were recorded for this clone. CDR3 nucleotides: TGTGCCAGCAGTGACGGTCAAATGCCCCAGCATTTT. Its translation is CASSDGQMPQHF. The chain couples TRBV6-1 to TRBJ1-5; no reliable D call. The germline V gene has CDR1 MNHNS and CDR2 SASEGT. V gave up 3 bases and J gave up 9 bases, with 9 bases separating them. The length of the CDR3 is 12 residues.

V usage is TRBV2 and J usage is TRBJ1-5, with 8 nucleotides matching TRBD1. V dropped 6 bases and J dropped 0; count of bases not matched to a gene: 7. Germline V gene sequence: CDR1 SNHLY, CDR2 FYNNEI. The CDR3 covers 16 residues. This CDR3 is CASSQGAGSSNQPQHF. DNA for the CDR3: TGTGCCAGCAGCCAGGGGGCGGGATCTAGCAATCAGCCCCAGCATTTT.

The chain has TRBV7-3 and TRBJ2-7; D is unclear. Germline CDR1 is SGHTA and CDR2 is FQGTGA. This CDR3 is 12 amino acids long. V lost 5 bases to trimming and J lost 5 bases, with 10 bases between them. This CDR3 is CASSPLGDEQYF. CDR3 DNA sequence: TGTGCCAGCAGCCCCCTAGGTGACGAGCAGTACTTC.

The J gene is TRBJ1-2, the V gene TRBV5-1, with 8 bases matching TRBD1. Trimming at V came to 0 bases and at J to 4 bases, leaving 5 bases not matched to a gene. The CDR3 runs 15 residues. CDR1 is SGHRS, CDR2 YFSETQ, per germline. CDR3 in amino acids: CASSLADRASYGYTF. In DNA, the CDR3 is TGCGCCAGCAGCTTGGCGGACAGGGCCAGCTATGGCTACACCTTC.

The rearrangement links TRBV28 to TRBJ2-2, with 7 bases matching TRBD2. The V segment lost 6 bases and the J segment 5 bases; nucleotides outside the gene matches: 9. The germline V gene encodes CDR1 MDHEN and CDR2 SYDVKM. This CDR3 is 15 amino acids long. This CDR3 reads CASRRLGGWTGELFF. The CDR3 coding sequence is TGTGCCAGCAGGCGACTGGGGGGGTGGACCGGGGAGCTGTTTTTT.

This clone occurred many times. The CDR3 DNA is TGTGCCTGGGGAACAGATTACAATGAGCAGTTCTTC. Its protein is CAWGTDYNEQFF. The chain has TRBV30 and TRBJ2-1, with D unclear. The V end lost 5 bases, the J end lost 4 bases, and 9 bases lay between the germline ends. Germline CDR1 GTSNPN, CDR2 SVGIG (reference sequence). The CDR3 runs to 12 residues.

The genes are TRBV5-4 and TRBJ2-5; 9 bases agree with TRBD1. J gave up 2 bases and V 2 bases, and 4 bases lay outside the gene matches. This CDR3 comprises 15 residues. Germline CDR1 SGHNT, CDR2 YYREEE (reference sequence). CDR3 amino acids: CASSFDRGMQETQYF. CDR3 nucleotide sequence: TGTGCCAGCAGCTTTGACAGGGGGATGCAAGAGACCCAGTACTTC.

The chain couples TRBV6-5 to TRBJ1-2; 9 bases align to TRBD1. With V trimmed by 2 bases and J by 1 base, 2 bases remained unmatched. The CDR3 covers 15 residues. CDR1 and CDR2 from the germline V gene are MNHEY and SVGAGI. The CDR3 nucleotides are TGTGCCAGCAGTTACGGACAGGGGCTTAACTATGGCTACACCTTC. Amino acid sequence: CASSYGQGLNYGYTF.

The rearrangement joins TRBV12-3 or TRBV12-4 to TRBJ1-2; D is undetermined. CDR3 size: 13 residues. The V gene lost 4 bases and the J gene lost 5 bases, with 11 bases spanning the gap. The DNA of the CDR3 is TGTGCCAGCAGTTCGAGGCGGATTTATGGCTACACCTTC. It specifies CASSSRRIYGYTF.

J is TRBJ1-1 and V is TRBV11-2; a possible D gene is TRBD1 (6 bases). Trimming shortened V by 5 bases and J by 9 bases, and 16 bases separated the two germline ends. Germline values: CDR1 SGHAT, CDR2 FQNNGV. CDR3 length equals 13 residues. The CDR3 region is CASSPTQGTQAFF. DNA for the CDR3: TGTGCCAGCAGCCCTACACAGGGAACGCAAGCTTTCTTT.